This T cell receptor beta chain was sequenced during a study of OX40 agonist ivuxolimab in advanced cancers. Study in general: Patients were under 90% male with ages roughly 23 to 79, mean about 65.

For this clone: Its matching antigen is unknown.

Whole-study results and caveats: In the 0.1-3.0 mg/kg groups, partial responders showed among the lowest expansion.

This table comes from immunoSEQ multiplex PCR, and its TCRdb copy is limited to in-frame clones, with some not included. The sample gives 90,000 to 100,000 clones, 88% of which show up once; about 0.82% is in the top ten. V was shortened by 5 bases and J by 1 base, with 11 bases between the two germline ends. The germline V gene encodes CDR1 SGHVS and CDR2 FQNEAQ. This CDR3 region has 15 residues. This specimen was CD4+ or CD8+ T cells sorted from blood, taken in a trial of the OX40 agonist ivuxolimab. V usage is TRBV7-8 and J usage is TRBJ2-2; D not certain. The clonotype was recovered from an adult with an advanced solid tumor such as melanoma, head and neck, liver or kidney cancer. Here the CDR3 reads CASSHQRLNTGELFF. The CDR3 coding sequence is TGTGCCAGCAGCCACCAACGTCTGAACACCGGGGAGCTGTTTTTT.